A selection of T cell receptor beta chains follows, all from one sample in a study of response to subunit inactivated influenza vaccine. TCRdb re-derived calls from the RT-PCR reads in MiXCR, one entry per CDR3 protein. This repertoire shows around 650,000 distinct CDR3 sequences, 15% to 19% found once; its top ten account for 9.5% to 13%. This material consisted of PBMCs from blood, taken 11 to 12 days after vaccination. These receptors were obtained from a middle-aged man who received an inactivated influenza vaccine. Each CDR3 is given with its conserved first and last residue. Each record gives: clone size, V gene, J gene, D gene, CDR3 protein, CDR3 DNA. The D gene is left open where the match is weak. Some rows mark clone size as missing; the rest say once, few, many or name a class of expanded clone.

abundance: NA
v_gene: TRBV20-1
j_gene: TRBJ2-2
d_gene: NA
CDR3aa: CSAGRVAVRNTGELFF
CDR3nt: TGCAGTGCTGGTCGGGTAGCGGTTAGGAACACCGGGGAGCTGTTTTTT

abundance: NA
v_gene: TRBV7-2
j_gene: TRBJ2-1
d_gene: TRBD2
CDR3aa: CASSRLAGGPHEQFF
CDR3nt: TGTGCCAGCAGCAGACTAGCGGGAGGGCCCCATGAGCAGTTCTTC

abundance: few
v_gene: TRBV27
j_gene: TRBJ2-1
d_gene: NA
CDR3aa: CASSLLGGNYNEQFF
CDR3nt: TGTGCCAGCAGTTTATTAGGGGGGAACTACAATGAGCAGTTCTTC

abundance: NA
v_gene: TRBV11-2
j_gene: TRBJ2-7
d_gene: NA
CDR3aa: CASSLVGVSEQYF
CDR3nt: TGTGCCAGCAGCTTAGTAGGCGTATCTGAGCAGTACTTC

abundance: few
v_gene: TRBV19
j_gene: TRBJ1-1
d_gene: NA
CDR3aa: CASSFGRTTEAFF
CDR3nt: TGTGCCAGTAGTTTCGGACGGACCACTGAAGCTTTCTTT

abundance: few
v_gene: TRBV20-1
j_gene: TRBJ1-6
d_gene: NA
CDR3aa: CSARVGGSSYNSPLHF
CDR3nt: TGCAGTGCTAGAGTGGGGGGGAGCTCCTATAATTCACCCCTCCACTTT

abundance: few
v_gene: TRBV7-6
j_gene: TRBJ2-5
d_gene: NA
CDR3aa: CASSQPDRKETQYF
CDR3nt: TGTGCCAGCAGCCAGCCCGACAGAAAGGAGACCCAGTACTTC

abundance: NA
v_gene: TRBV2
j_gene: TRBJ1-5
d_gene: TRBD1
CDR3aa: CASSDQGDSNQPQHF
CDR3nt: TGTGCCAGCAGTGATCAGGGGGATAGCAATCAGCCCCAGCATTTT

abundance: many
v_gene: TRBV10-3
j_gene: TRBJ2-6
d_gene: NA
CDR3aa: CAISESGLGANVLTF
CDR3nt: TGTGCCATCAGTGAGTCGGGGCTCGGGGCCAACGTCCTGACTTTC

abundance: NA
v_gene: TRBV19
j_gene: TRBJ2-5
d_gene: NA
CDR3aa: CASSPTSAGKTQYF
CDR3nt: TGTGCCAGTAGTCCTACATCAGCCGGCAAGACCCAGTACTTC

abundance: few
v_gene: TRBV12-3/TRBV12-4
j_gene: TRBJ2-1
d_gene: TRBD2
CDR3aa: CASLGLAGRGTYNEQFF
CDR3nt: TGTGCCAGCCTGGGACTAGCGGGGAGGGGGACCTACAATGAGCAGTTCTTC

abundance: NA
v_gene: TRBV5-1
j_gene: TRBJ2-3
d_gene: TRBD2
CDR3aa: CASSLLAGGSLTDTQYF
CDR3nt: TGCGCCAGCAGCTTGTTAGCGGGGGGTTCATTGACAGATACGCAGTATTTT

abundance: many
v_gene: TRBV20-1
j_gene: TRBJ1-2
d_gene: TRBD1
CDR3aa: CSAMGQGADGYTF
CDR3nt: TGCAGTGCTATGGGCCAGGGGGCCGATGGCTACACCTTC

abundance: many
v_gene: TRBV2
j_gene: TRBJ2-3
d_gene: NA
CDR3aa: CASSAPITQYF
CDR3nt: TGTGCCAGCAGTGCTCCGATTACGCAGTATTTT

abundance: NA
v_gene: TRBV29-1
j_gene: TRBJ1-1
d_gene: NA
CDR3aa: CSAADPNTEAFF
CDR3nt: TGCAGCGCCGCCGACCCGAACACTGAAGCTTTCTTT

abundance: few
v_gene: TRBV10-3
j_gene: TRBJ2-7
d_gene: NA
CDR3aa: CAISERDEQYF
CDR3nt: TGTGCCATCAGTGAGCGGGATGAGCAGTACTTC

abundance: NA
v_gene: TRBV10-3
j_gene: TRBJ2-3
d_gene: NA
CDR3aa: CAIRGGKIADTQYF
CDR3nt: TGTGCCATCAGGGGGGGTAAGATCGCAGATACGCAGTATTTT

abundance: many
v_gene: TRBV28
j_gene: TRBJ2-7
d_gene: TRBD1
CDR3aa: CASRATGVAYEQYF
CDR3nt: TGTGCCAGCAGGGCAACAGGGGTAGCCTACGAGCAGTACTTC

abundance: NA
v_gene: TRBV14
j_gene: TRBJ2-1
d_gene: TRBD2
CDR3aa: CASSRTSGMNNNEQFF
CDR3nt: TGTGCCAGCAGCCGGACTAGCGGGATGAATAACAATGAGCAGTTCTTC

abundance: many
v_gene: TRBV12-3/TRBV12-4
j_gene: TRBJ2-3
d_gene: NA
CDR3aa: CASSPSDSTDTQYF
CDR3nt: TGTGCCAGCAGTCCCTCGGACAGCACAGATACGCAGTATTTT

abundance: few
v_gene: TRBV29-1
j_gene: TRBJ2-1
d_gene: TRBD2
CDR3aa: CSVPGLVSPNEQFF
CDR3nt: TGCAGCGTCCCCGGACTAGTGTCCCCCAATGAGCAGTTCTTC

abundance: NA
v_gene: TRBV20-1
j_gene: TRBJ2-5
d_gene: NA
CDR3aa: CSARGRQETQYF
CDR3nt: TGCAGTGCTCGCGGGCGGCAAGAGACCCAGTACTTC